These 7 T cell receptor beta chains originate from one sample sequenced in a study of blood T cells in healthy people across ages (dated by TCRdb to the mid-2010s). The library was produced with 5' RACE. Sequencing took place on an Illumina HiSeq 2500. A second PCR of roughly 6 to 12 cycles was performed with a sample-barcoded 5' primer and a J-beta primer mix. TCRdb took the public reads, trimmed them with fastp at Q25, ran MiXCR for clone calling and kept in-frame beta chains. Each CDR3 protein appears once, grouped with its most common genes and DNA. Present in this sample are hundreds of thousands of distinct CDR3 sequences, around 50% of which were seen just once. Under 30% of the sample is taken by the ten largest. Sequencing was done on a sample of blood. The receptors stem from a man aged 35-49 years in good health.

The chain combines TRBV6-1 with TRBJ2-7, with 8 bases that match TRBD2. The CDR3 sequence is 15 residues long. V was clipped by 5 bases and J by 4 bases; unmatched bases: 10. Germline V CDR1 and CDR2: MNHNS, SASEGT. The DNA of the CDR3 is TGTGCCAGCAGTTCAGTAGCGGGGAGAATTTACGAGCAGTACTTC. Translation gives CASSSVAGRIYEQYF.

The J gene is TRBJ2-7, the V gene TRBV12-3 or TRBV12-4; D possibly uses TRBD1 or TRBD2 (5 bases each). V gave up 4 bases and J gave up 4 bases, with 11 bases separating them. The CDR3 extends over 13 amino acids. This CDR3 reads CASSWGREYEQYF. In DNA form, the CDR3 reads TGTGCCAGCAGTTGGGGACGCGAATACGAGCAGTACTTC.

The chain is built from TRBV12-3 or TRBV12-4 and TRBJ1-1; D unclear. The V end was cut by 6 bases, the J end by 6 bases, with 8 bases between. The CDR3 is 11 amino acids. The CDR3: CASRRTAEAFF. CDR3 DNA: TGTGCCAGCAGGAGAACAGCTGAAGCTTTCTTT.

As concerns this clonotype: Germline is not matched at one junction end, which may reflect a read error. CDR3 amino acids: CASSAELGAYNEQFF. DNA for the CDR3: TGTGCTAGCAGCGCAGAGCTCGGCGCCTACAATGAGCAGTTCTTC. The chain joins TRBV7-7 to TRBJ2-1; D gene unclear. The V gene's germline CDR1 is SSHAT and CDR2 FNYEAQ (reference sequence). This CDR3 has 15 amino acids.

This clonotype was observed a few times. This chain connects TRBV5-1 to TRBJ2-1; D uncertain. CDR3 length equals 14 residues. Germline lookup yields CDR1 SGHRS and CDR2 YFSETQ. V shed 0 bases and J shed 4 bases, with 8 bases lying between them. The CDR3 DNA is TGCGCCAGCAGCTTGGATCTGGGATACAATGAGCAGTTCTTC. It encodes CASSLDLGYNEQFF.

The gene calls are TRBV27 and TRBJ1-5; TRBD1 is a possible D gene (6 bases). Germline V gives CDR1 MNHEY, CDR2 SMNVEV (reference sequence). This CDR3 is 15 amino acids long. Trimming removed 8 bases at V and 7 bases at J, with 21 bases between. The DNA of the CDR3 is TGTGCCAGCGGTTCACGACAGGAGCTTGGACAGCCCCAGCATTTT. Its translation is CASGSRQELGQPQHF.

The chain has TRBV12-3 or TRBV12-4 and TRBJ1-6; D gene uncertain. CDR3 size: 13 residues. V was clipped by 6 bases and J by 8 bases, with 11 bases between them. CDR3 residues: CASRPRTDSPLHF. CDR3 nucleotides: TGTGCCAGCAGGCCCCGTACCGATTCACCCCTCCACTTT.